Reported below is one T cell receptor beta chain. The germline CDR1 and CDR2 sequences are MNHNS and SASEGT. This CDR3 contains 14 residues. V shed 9 bases and J shed 4 bases, with 15 bases lying between them. Authors' data handling: Patient CD8+ clones bigger than 1% seldom lined up with published virus-specific TCRB sequences. TCRdb's copy holds only in-frame clones and misses some; the assay was immunoSEQ multiplex PCR. Clonal size and the V and J genes are those of that table, whereas D and trimming came from the DNA. The sample holds fewer than 40,000 clones; 75% to 90% are singletons and the top ten take under 9%. Flow cytometry was used to check the purity of CD4+ and CD8+ cells, which had been isolated by positive magnetic bead selection. The data originate from a study of somatic mutations in cytotoxic T cells in rheumatoid arthritis. On the study more broadly: After diagnosis, patient blood (approximately 30 ml EDTA) was drawn right away, before any treatment was given. Flow cytometry sorted some V beta antibody-stained T-cell populations to nearly 100% purity, V beta1+ cells among them being sequenced for TCRB.

The sequenced sample was CD8+ T cells sorted from blood. This chain links TRBV6-1 with TRBJ2-2; D is possibly TRBD1 (6 bases). The sequence came from an adult with rheumatoid arthritis. The CDR3 region has the DNA TGTGCCAGTCTACCCCTAGGGGGCACCGGGGAGCTGTTTTTT. Translating gives CASLPLGGTGELFF.